This TCR beta chain was observed in a study of CD8 T cells in ankylosing spondylitis. Points from the study as a whole: Relatively scarce in peripheral blood, disease-linked clones were CD8+. There was a TCR beta motif, made of several highly homologous variants, that appeared characteristic of ankylosing spondylitis blood. Both synovial fluid and blood in reactive arthritis had previously been reported to carry some motif variants.

Making the TCR beta libraries involved quantitative 5'-RACE with molecular barcodes. TCRdb redid the calling of the 5' RACE reads with MiXCR, one entry per CDR3 protein. The data hold about 39,000 distinct CDR3 sequences, with 10% observed a single time. This clonotype came up many times. Antigen specificity is unknown. Trimming shortened V by 6 bases and J by 4 bases, and 10 bases separated the two germline ends. CDR3 length: 13 residues. Germline V lookup: CDR1 MNHNS, CDR2 SASEGT. The sequence derives from a male donor with ankylosing spondylitis or in good health (not recorded which). The source material was blood, either unsorted or a sorted T cell fraction (not recorded which). The V call is TRBV6-1, the J call TRBJ1-5; D is unclear. The CDR3 bases are TGTGCCAGCAGACGTTCGGAAAATCAGCCCCAGCATTTT. Its translation is CASRRSENQPQHF.